Shown below are 29 T cell receptor beta chains from a single sample sequenced in a study of blood T cell repertoires in COVID-19. The assay was immunoSEQ multiplex PCR, and TCRdb's table has in-frame clones only and misses some. Here the sample spans around 200,000 clones, just over 85% being singletons. The sample comprised PBMCs or T cells enriched from blood (not recorded which). These receptors were obtained from a woman aged 40 to 50 with acute COVID-19.

V gene TRBV12-5 combines with J gene TRBJ1-2; D not certain. Trimming cost V 6 bases and J 5 bases, with 16 bases left between them. Per the germline V gene, CDR1 is LGHNT and CDR2 is FRNRAP. The CDR3 has 14 amino acids. CDR3 nucleotide sequence: TGTGCTAGTGGACCCCGATACAGAGTGTATGGCTACACCTTC. Translating it yields CASGPRYRVYGYTF.

The chain joins TRBV15 to TRBJ2-1; D perhaps matches TRBD2 (6 bases). Per the germline V gene, CDR1 is LNHNV and CDR2 is YYDKDF (reference sequence). Trimming removed 4 bases from V and 0 bases from J, with 19 bases in between. This CDR3 is built from 18 residues. The CDR3 loop reads CATSIGVSGGYSYNEQFF. The CDR3 nucleotides are TGTGCCACCAGCATTGGTGTTAGCGGAGGTTACTCCTACAATGAGCAGTTCTTC.

This clone was counted at least ten times. This chain links TRBV5-1 with TRBJ1-2; D remains unclear. Trimming took off 0 bases at V and 9 bases at J, with 15 bases between the two ends. The CDR3 has 14 amino acids. Germline values: CDR1 SGHRS, CDR2 YFSETQ. The CDR3, as DNA: TGCGCCAGCAGCTTGGCCAGGCAGGAAAGGAGCTACACCTTC. Translated: CASSLARQERSYTF.

The chain is built from TRBV19 and TRBJ1-1; no firm D call. The V end was cut by 6 bases, the J end by 3 bases, with 11 bases between. The CDR3 runs 13 residues. Germline CDR1 LNHDA, CDR2 SQIVND (reference sequence). CDR3 loop: CASSNKRDTEAFF. The CDR3 DNA reads TGTGCCAGTAGCAATAAGAGGGACACTGAAGCTTTCTTT.

The CDR3 sequence is CASSNDGGLAYGYTF. In DNA form, the CDR3 reads TGTGCCAGCAGCAACGATGGGGGCCTGGCCTATGGCTACACCTTC. The rearrangement joins TRBV9 to TRBJ1-2; TRBD1 is a possible D gene (6 bases). In germline, CDR1 is SGDLS, CDR2 YYNGEE. The ends were cut back, 4 bases at V and 4 bases at J, with 17 bases in the middle. The CDR3 covers 15 residues.

The chain links TRBV14 to TRBJ1-2; D remains ambiguous. The CDR3 sequence is 15 residues long. Trimming took 0 bases from V and 8 from J, leaving 16 bases between them. Germline V gives CDR1 SGHDN, CDR2 FVKESK. The CDR3 loop is CASSQDLVDTKGYTF. DNA for the CDR3: TGTGCCAGCAGCCAAGATCTTGTCGACACGAAGGGCTACACCTTC.

The rearrangement uses TRBV11-2 and TRBJ2-7, with 9 bases that match TRBD1. This CDR3 has 15 amino acids. J gave up 0 bases and V 2 bases, and 2 bases lay outside the gene matches. From germline, CDR1 is SGHAT and CDR2 FQNNGV. The CDR3 sequence: CASSLTGGSSYEQYF. The CDR3 bases are TGTGCCAGCAGCTTAACAGGGGGCAGCTCCTACGAGCAGTACTTC.

The chain is built from TRBV9 and TRBJ1-2; the D gene is possibly TRBD1 (6 bases). Germline CDR1 and CDR2: SGDLS and YYNGEE. The CDR3 loop spans 19 amino acids. V lost 3 bases, J lost 0 bases, and 24 bases lay in between. CDR3 sequence (DNA): TGTGCCAGCAGCGCCCATCAAGCGGATCCGGGGACATCTAACTATGGCTACACCTTC. Translated, it gives CASSAHQADPGTSNYGYTF.

This chain uses TRBV14 with TRBJ2-7; 8 nucleotides align to TRBD2. Trimming took 4 bases from V and 6 from J; bases not matched to a gene: 8. This CDR3 contains 14 residues. Looked up from germline, CDR1 is SGHDN and CDR2 is FVKESK. The CDR3 loop reads CASSLAGGWGEQYF. The CDR3 DNA follows: TGTGCCAGCAGCCTCGCGGGGGGTTGGGGCGAGCAGTACTTC.

The gene calls are TRBV10-3 and TRBJ2-1; 7 bases map to TRBD2. Per germline, CDR1 ENHRY and CDR2 SYGVKD. V lost 2 bases to trimming and J lost 4 bases; unmatched junction nucleotides: 8. The CDR3 is made up of 16 amino acids. CDR3 DNA sequence: TGTGCCATCAGTGAGGTAGCGGGTCTCGAATACAATGAGCAGTTCTTC. Protein: CAISEVAGLEYNEQFF.

The chain couples TRBV6-5 to TRBJ1-1; D remains unclear. Trimming removed 0 bases from V and 8 bases from J, with 13 bases in between. The CDR3 runs 14 residues. Germline assignment: CDR1 MNHEY and CDR2 SVGAGI. The CDR3 bases are TGTGCCAGCAGTTACTCTGGCCAGGAGGCAGAAGCTTTCTTT. This codes for CASSYSGQEAEAFF.

The V gene is TRBV7-2, the J gene TRBJ2-1; D is unresolved. V was shortened by 5 bases and J by 5 bases, with 4 bases between the two germline ends. The CDR3 has 11 residues. Germline CDR1 reads SGHTA; CDR2 reads FQGNSA. The CDR3 coding sequence is TGTGCCAGCAGCCTAAACAATGAGCAGTTCTTC. It is translated as CASSLNNEQFF.

The V call is TRBV7-8, the J call TRBJ1-2; 8 nucleotides line up with TRBD1. CDR3 length: 15 amino acids. The J segment lost 8 bases and the V segment lost 5 bases, leaving 13 bases of the junction unmatched. Germline V gives CDR1 SGHVS, CDR2 FQNEAQ. The CDR3 nucleotides are TGTGCCAGCAGCACTGGGACAGGCGCGGGCCTCGGCTACACCTTC. Its translation is CASSTGTGAGLGYTF.

The chain carries TRBV2 and TRBJ1-5; 9 nucleotides line up with TRBD1. CDR3 length: 15 amino acids. After removal of 3 bases from V and 4 bases from J, the junction contained 4 bases not matched to a gene. Germline CDR1 is SNHLY and CDR2 is FYNNEI. CDR3 nucleotides: TGTGCCAGCAGTGAGTTCGGGACAGGGAATCAGCCCCAGCATTTT. This codes for CASSEFGTGNQPQHF. Together with reference TRBV2 and TRBJ1-5, the CDR3 gives the full variable domain: EPEVTQTPSHQVTQMGQEVILRCVPISNHLYFYWYRQILGQKVEFLVSFYNNEISEKSEIFDDQFSVERPDGSNFTLKIRSTKLEDSAMYFCASSEFGTGNQPQHFGDGTRLSIL.

This clone has a handful of counts. The rearrangement joins TRBV7-9 to TRBJ2-7; D not certain. The ends were cut back, 5 bases at V and 0 bases at J, with 8 bases in the middle. The CDR3 has 13 amino acids. Germline V gene sequence: CDR1 SEHNR, CDR2 FQNEAQ (reference sequence). The CDR3 spells CASSLDSSYEQYV. CDR3 nucleotides: TGTGCCAGCAGCCTTGACTCCTCCTACGAGCAGTACGTC.

Points on this clone: This same CDR3 is encoded by further DNA sequences in the sample. J is TRBJ1-3 and V is TRBV27; D ambiguous. Germline values: CDR1 MNHEY, CDR2 SMNVEV (reference sequence). The CDR3 is 14 amino acids. V gave up 4 bases and J gave up 0 bases, with 7 bases separating them. The CDR3 nucleotides read TGTGCCAGCAGTTCAGGCAACTCTGGAAACACCATATATTTT. Translating it yields CASSSGNSGNTIYF.

V is TRBV9 and J is TRBJ1-6; 7 bases are a match to TRBD1. The CDR3 totals 13 residues. The trim removed 4 bases at V and 9 bases at J, leaving 4 bases unmatched. The germline CDR1 and CDR2 sequences are SGDLS and YYNGEE. This chain's CDR3 is CASSSRDSSPLHF. The CDR3, as DNA: TGTGCCAGCAGCTCCCGGGACAGTTCACCCCTCCACTTT.

The gene calls are TRBV7-9 and TRBJ1-6; D gene ambiguous. Per the germline V gene, CDR1 is SEHNR and CDR2 is FQNEAQ (reference sequence). V was trimmed by 10 bases and J by 4 bases, leaving 8 bases between them. The CDR3 has 12 amino acids. CDR3 loop: CATGRYNSPLHF. CDR3 sequence (DNA): TGTGCCACCGGGAGATATAATTCACCCCTCCACTTT.

This clone has more than one count but fewer than ten. The sample holds other DNA sequences that translate to the same CDR3. This sequence joins TRBV19 and TRBJ1-1; tentatively, D is TRBD1 (5 bases). The CDR3 is made up of 14 amino acids. Between the trimmed V and J ends, which lost 5 bases and 3 bases, there was a span of 13 bases. The germline gives CDR1 LNHDA, CDR2 SQIVND (reference sequence). The CDR3 region is CASSRRGGDTEAFF. The CDR3 DNA sequence: TGTGCCAGTAGTCGCCGGGGGGGTGACACTGAAGCTTTCTTT.

V and J are TRBV7-3 and TRBJ2-1, with 9 positions matching TRBD1. The CDR3 sequence is 13 residues long. Looked up from germline, CDR1 is SGHTA and CDR2 is FQGTGA. V lost 5 bases and J lost 10; bases outside the gene matches: 6. CDR3 region: CASSTYTGGEQFF. CDR3 in DNA: TGTGCCAGCAGCACGTACACAGGGGGCGAGCAGTTCTTC.

This chain connects TRBV30 to TRBJ2-2; no reliable D call. Trimming removed 0 bases from V and 2 bases from J, with 10 bases in between. The CDR3 totals 15 residues. The germline CDR1 and CDR2 sequences are GTSNPN and SVGIG (reference sequence). In nucleotides, the CDR3 is TGTGCCTGGAGTGTACCTTACAGAAACACCGGGGAGCTGTTTTTT. Its translation is CAWSVPYRNTGELFF.

The gene calls are TRBV7-2 and TRBJ2-6, with D possibly TRBD1 on 6 matching bases. The CDR3 is made up of 15 amino acids. Germline V gives CDR1 SGHTA, CDR2 FQGNSA. V was clipped by 5 bases and J by 4 bases, with 12 bases between them. The CDR3 DNA reads as TGTGCCAGCAGCCCAGGGGAGACAGGGGCCAACGTCCTGACTTTC. It encodes CASSPGETGANVLTF.

This clone was recorded a few times. V and J are TRBV18 and TRBJ2-7; TRBD1 agrees at 7 bases. CDR1 is KGHSH, CDR2 LQKENI, per germline. The CDR3 has 14 amino acids. The V segment lost 6 bases and the J segment 0 bases; nucleotides outside the gene matches: 5. The CDR3: CASSHDRVSYEQYF. DNA for the CDR3: TGTGCCAGCTCTCACGACAGGGTCTCCTACGAGCAGTACTTC.

This rearrangement joins TRBV12-3 or TRBV12-4 to TRBJ1-4, with D possibly TRBD1 on 6 matching bases. The CDR3 is 13 amino acids. Between the trimmed V and J ends, which lost 4 bases and 10 bases, there was a span of 13 bases. The CDR3 DNA follows: TGTGCCAGCAGTTGGGACATCCCGGCAAAACTGTTTTTT. Amino acids: CASSWDIPAKLFF.

This sequence joins TRBV7-9 and TRBJ2-2; 10 bases match TRBD2. In germline, CDR1 is SEHNR, CDR2 FQNEAQ (reference sequence). This CDR3 region has 18 residues. V was pared by 5 bases and J by 1 base, with 10 bases of the junction left unmatched. This CDR3 reads CASSQRTASGGNTGELFF. The CDR3 DNA follows: TGTGCCAGCAGCCAAAGGACCGCTAGCGGGGGGAACACCGGGGAGCTGTTTTTT.

The V call is TRBV3-1 (or the pseudogene TRBV3-2), the J call TRBJ1-2; perhaps TRBD1 as D (6 bases). The germline V gene encodes CDR1 LGHDT and CDR2 YNNKEL (reference sequence). V was cut by 0 bases and J by 4 bases, with 12 bases left in between. The CDR3 spans 15 residues. In DNA, the CDR3 is TGTGCCAGCAGCCAAGATCGGGGGGCTGGCTATGGCTACACCTTC. Translated: CASSQDRGAGYGYTF.

The V gene is TRBV7-8, the J gene TRBJ1-1; 9 bases match TRBD1. Germline values: CDR1 SGHVS, CDR2 FQNEAQ. V lost 5 bases and J lost 0; bases outside the gene matches: 16. CDR3 length: 19 amino acids. The CDR3 loop is CASSLWRPGQGRMNTEAFF. CDR3 nucleotide sequence: TGTGCCAGCAGCCTTTGGAGACCTGGACAGGGGCGAATGAACACTGAAGCTTTCTTT.

The V and J genes are TRBV30 and TRBJ1-3; D not certain. Germline values: CDR1 GTSNPN, CDR2 SVGIG (reference sequence). There are 10 residues in the CDR3. The V gene lost 6 bases and the J gene lost 4 bases, with 4 bases spanning the gap. The CDR3 DNA reads as TGTGCCTGCGGGGGAAACACCATATATTTT. This sequence encodes CACGGNTIYF.

The V gene is TRBV19, the J gene TRBJ1-6; 8 bases match TRBD1. CDR1 and CDR2 from the germline V gene are LNHDA and SQIVND (reference sequence). The CDR3 has 15 amino acids. V was clipped by 5 bases and J by 9 bases; unmatched bases: 9. CDR3 sequence reads: CASSDGQGGSSPLHF. For the CDR3, the DNA is TGTGCCAGTAGTGACGGACAGGGCGGAAGTTCACCCCTCCACTTT.